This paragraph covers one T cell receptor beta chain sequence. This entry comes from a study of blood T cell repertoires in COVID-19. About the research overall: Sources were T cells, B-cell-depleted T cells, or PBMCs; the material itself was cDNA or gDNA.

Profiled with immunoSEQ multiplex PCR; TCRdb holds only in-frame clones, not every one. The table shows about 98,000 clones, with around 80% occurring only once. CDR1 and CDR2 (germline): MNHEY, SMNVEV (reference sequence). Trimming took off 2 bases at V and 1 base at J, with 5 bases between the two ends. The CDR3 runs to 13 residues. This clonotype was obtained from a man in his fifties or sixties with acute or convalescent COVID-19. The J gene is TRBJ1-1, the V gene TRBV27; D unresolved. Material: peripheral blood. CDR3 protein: CASSLTRNTEAFF. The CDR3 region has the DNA TGTGCCAGCAGTTTAACACGGAACACTGAAGCTTTCTTT.